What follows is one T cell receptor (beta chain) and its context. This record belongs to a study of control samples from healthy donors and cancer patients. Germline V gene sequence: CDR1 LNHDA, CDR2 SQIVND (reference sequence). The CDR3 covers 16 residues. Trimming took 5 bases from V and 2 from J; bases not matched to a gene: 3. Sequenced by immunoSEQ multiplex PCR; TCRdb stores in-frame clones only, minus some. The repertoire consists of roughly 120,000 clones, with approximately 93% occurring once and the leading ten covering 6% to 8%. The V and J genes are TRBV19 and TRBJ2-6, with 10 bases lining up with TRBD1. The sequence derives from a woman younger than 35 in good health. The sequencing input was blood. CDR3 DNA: TGTGCCAGTAGTCCCGGGACAGGGGCTGGGGCCAACGTCCTGACTTTC. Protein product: CASSPGTGAGANVLTF.